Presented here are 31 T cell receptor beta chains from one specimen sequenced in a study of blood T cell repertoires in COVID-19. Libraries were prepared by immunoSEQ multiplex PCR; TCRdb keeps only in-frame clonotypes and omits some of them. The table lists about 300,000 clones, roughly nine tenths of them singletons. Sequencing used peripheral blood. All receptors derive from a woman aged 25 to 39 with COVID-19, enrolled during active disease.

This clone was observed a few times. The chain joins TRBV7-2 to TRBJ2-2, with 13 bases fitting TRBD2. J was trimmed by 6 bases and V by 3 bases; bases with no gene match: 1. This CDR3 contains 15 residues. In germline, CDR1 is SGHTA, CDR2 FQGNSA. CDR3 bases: TGTGCCAGCAGCTTGACTAGCGGGAGGTCCGGGGAGCTGTTTTTT. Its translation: CASSLTSGRSGELFF. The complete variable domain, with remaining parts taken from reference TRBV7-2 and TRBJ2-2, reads GAGVSQSPSNKVTEKGKDVELRCDPISGHTALYWYRQSLGQGLEFLIYFQGNSAPDKSGLPSDRFSAERTGGSVSTLTIQRTQQEDSAVYLCASSLTSGRSGELFFGEGSRLTVL.

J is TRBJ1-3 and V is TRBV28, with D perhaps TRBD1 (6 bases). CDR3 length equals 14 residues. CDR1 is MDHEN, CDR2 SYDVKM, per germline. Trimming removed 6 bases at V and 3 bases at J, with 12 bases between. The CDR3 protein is CASSGGGLGNTIYF. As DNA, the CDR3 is TGTGCCAGCAGCGGGGGGGGCCTTGGAAACACCATATATTTT.

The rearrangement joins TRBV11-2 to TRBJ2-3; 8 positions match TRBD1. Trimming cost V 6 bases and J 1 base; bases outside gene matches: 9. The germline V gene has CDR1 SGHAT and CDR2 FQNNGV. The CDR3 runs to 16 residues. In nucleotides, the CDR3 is TGTGCCAGCAGTCTAACAGGGGGAGGAGGCACAGATACGCAGTATTTT. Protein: CASSLTGGGGTDTQYF.

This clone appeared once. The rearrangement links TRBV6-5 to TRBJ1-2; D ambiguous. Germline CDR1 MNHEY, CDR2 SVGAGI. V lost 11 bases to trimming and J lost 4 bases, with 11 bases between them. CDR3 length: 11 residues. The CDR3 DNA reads TGTGCCGGATCTACAGTCTATGGCTACACCTTC. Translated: CAGSTVYGYTF.

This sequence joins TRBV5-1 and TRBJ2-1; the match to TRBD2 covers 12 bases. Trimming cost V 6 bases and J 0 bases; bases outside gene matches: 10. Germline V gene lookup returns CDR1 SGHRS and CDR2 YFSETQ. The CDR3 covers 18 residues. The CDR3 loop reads CASTLGTSGLSSYNEQFF. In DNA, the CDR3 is TGCGCCAGCACCCTAGGGACTAGCGGGTTGAGCTCCTACAATGAGCAGTTCTTC.

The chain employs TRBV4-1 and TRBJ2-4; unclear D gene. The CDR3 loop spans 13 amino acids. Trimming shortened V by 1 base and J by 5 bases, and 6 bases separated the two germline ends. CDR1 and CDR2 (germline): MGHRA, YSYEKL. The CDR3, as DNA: TGCGCCAGCAGCCAAGGGCTTGAAAACATTCAGTACTTC. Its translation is CASSQGLENIQYF.

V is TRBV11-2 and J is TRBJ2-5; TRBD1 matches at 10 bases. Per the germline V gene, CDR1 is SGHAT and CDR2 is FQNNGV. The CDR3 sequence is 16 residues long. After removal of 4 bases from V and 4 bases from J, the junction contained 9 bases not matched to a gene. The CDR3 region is CASSSRLGDRGETQYF. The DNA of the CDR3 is TGTGCCAGCAGCTCCCGGCTGGGGGACAGGGGAGAGACCCAGTACTTC.

The CDR3 nucleotides are TGTGCCTGGAGTCTATTTGAGGGCGTCGGTGAAGCTTTCTTT. Amino acid sequence: CAWSLFEGVGEAFF. This chain uses TRBV30 with TRBJ1-1; D gene ambiguous. The ends were cut back, 2 bases at V and 7 bases at J, with 17 bases in the middle. Germline V gives CDR1 GTSNPN, CDR2 SVGIG (reference sequence). The CDR3 totals 14 residues. Drawing the rest from reference TRBV30 and TRBJ1-1, the complete variable domain is SQTIHQWPATLVQPVGSPLSLECTVEGTSNPNLYWYRQAAGRGLQLLFYSVGIGQISSEVPQNLSASRPQDRQFILSSKKLLLSDSGFYLCAWSLFEGVGEAFFGQGTRLTVV.

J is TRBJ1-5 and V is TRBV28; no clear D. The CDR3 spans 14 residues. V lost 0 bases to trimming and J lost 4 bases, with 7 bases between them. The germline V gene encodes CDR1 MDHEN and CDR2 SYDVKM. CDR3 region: CASSLWAENQPQHF. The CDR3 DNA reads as TGTGCCAGCAGTTTATGGGCGGAAAATCAGCCCCAGCATTTT.

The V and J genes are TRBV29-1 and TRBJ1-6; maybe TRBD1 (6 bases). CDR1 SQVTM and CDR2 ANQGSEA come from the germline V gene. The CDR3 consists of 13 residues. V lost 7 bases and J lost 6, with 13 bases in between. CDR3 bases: TGCAGCGCCAGACGGACAGCTAATTCACCCCTCCACTTT. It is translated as CSARRTANSPLHF.

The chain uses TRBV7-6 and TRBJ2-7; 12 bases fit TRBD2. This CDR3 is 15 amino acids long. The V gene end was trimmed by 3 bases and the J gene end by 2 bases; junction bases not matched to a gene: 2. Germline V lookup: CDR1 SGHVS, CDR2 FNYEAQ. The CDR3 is CASSFLAGGTYEQYF. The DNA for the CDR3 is TGTGCCAGCAGCTTCCTAGCGGGAGGGACCTACGAGCAGTACTTC.

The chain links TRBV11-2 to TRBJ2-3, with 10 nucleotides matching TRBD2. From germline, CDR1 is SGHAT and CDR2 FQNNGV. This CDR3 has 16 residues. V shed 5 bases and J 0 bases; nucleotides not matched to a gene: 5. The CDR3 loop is CASSLWTSGSTDTQYF. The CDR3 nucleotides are TGTGCCAGCAGCCTTTGGACTAGCGGCAGCACAGATACGCAGTATTTT.

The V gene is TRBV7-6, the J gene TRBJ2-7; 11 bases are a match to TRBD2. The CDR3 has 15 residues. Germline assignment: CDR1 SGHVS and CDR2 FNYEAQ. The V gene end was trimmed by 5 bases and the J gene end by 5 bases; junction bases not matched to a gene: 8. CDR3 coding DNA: TGTGCCAGCAGCCCTACTAGCGGGAGTCTCAACGAGCAGTACTTC. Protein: CASSPTSGSLNEQYF.

As DNA, the CDR3 is TGTGCCAGCAGGGAGACAGGGGGCGAGTCAGATACGCAGTATTTT. Its protein product is CASRETGGESDTQYF. This chain uses TRBV6-5 with TRBJ2-3; 10 nucleotides agree with TRBD1. The germline CDR1 and CDR2 sequences are MNHEY and SVGAGI. The ends lost 6 bases at V and 4 bases at J; junction bases unmatched: 7. The CDR3 totals 15 residues.

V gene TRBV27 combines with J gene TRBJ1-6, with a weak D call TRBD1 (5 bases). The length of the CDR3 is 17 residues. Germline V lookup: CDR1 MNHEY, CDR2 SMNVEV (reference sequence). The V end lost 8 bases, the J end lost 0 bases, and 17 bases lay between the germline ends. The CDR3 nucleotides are TGTGCCAGCGGCAAAACAGGATCGGGCTCCTATAATTCACCCCTCCACTTT. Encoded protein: CASGKTGSGSYNSPLHF.

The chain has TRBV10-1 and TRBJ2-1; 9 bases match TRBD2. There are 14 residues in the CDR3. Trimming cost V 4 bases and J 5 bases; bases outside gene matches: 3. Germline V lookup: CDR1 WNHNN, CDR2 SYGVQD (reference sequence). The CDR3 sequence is CASSVSGSDNEQFF. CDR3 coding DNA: TGCGCCAGCAGTGTTAGCGGGAGTGACAATGAGCAGTTCTTC.

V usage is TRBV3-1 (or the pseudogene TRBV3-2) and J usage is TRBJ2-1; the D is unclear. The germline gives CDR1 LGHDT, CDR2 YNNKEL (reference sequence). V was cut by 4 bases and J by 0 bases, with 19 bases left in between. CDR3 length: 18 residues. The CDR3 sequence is CASSLTLDPQRSYNEQFF. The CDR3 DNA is TGTGCCAGCAGCCTAACCTTAGACCCTCAGCGCTCCTACAATGAGCAGTTCTTC.

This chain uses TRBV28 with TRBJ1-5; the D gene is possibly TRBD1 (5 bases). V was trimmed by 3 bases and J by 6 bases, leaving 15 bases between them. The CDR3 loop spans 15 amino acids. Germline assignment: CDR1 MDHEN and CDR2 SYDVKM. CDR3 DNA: TGTGCCAGCAGTTTTCGCAGGGTTGTGGGTCAGCCCCAGCATTTT. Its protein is CASSFRRVVGQPQHF.

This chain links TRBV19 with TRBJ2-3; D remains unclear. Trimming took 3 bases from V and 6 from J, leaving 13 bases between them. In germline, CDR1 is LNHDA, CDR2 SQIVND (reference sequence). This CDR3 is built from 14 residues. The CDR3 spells CASSISTEVDTQYF. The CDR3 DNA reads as TGTGCCAGTAGTATTTCGACCGAGGTCGATACGCAGTATTTT.

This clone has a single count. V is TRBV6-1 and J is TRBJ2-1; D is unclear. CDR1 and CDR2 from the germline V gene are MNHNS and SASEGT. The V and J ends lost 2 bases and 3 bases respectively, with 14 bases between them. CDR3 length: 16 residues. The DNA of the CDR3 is TGTGCCAGCAGTGAATTTTCTTACGAGGTCTACAATGAGCAGTTCTTC. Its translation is CASSEFSYEVYNEQFF.

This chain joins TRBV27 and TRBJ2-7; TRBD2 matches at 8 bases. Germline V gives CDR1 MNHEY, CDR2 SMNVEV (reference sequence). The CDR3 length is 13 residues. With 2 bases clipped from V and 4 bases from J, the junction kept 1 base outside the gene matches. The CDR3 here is CASSLTSGYEQYF. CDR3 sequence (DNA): TGTGCCAGCAGTTTAACTAGCGGATACGAGCAGTACTTC.

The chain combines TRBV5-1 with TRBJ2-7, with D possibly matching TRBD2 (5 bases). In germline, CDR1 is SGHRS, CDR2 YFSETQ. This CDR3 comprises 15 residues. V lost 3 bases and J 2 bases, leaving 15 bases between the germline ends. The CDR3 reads CASSSGEKGPYEQYF. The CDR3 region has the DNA TGCGCCAGCAGCTCCGGGGAGAAAGGGCCCTACGAGCAGTACTTC.

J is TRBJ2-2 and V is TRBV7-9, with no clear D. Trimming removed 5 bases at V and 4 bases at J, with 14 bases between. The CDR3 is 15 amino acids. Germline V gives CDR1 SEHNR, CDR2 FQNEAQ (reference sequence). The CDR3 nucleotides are TGTGCCAGCAGCCCCAGTGACATTTTCACCGGGGAGCTGTTTTTT. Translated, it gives CASSPSDIFTGELFF.

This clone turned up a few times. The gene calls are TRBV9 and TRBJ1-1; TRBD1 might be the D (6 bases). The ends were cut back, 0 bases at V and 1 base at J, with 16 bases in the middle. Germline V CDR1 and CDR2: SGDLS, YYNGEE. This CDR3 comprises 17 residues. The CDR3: CASSVEGRGTANTEAFF. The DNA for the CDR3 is TGTGCCAGCAGCGTAGAAGGAAGGGGGACGGCGAACACTGAAGCTTTCTTT.

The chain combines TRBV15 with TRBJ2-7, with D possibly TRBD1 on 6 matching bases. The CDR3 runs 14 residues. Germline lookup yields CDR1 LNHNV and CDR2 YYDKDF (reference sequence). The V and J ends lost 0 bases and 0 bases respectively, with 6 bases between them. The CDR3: CATSREGASYEQYF. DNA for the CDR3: TGTGCCACCAGCAGAGAGGGGGCCTCCTACGAGCAGTACTTC.

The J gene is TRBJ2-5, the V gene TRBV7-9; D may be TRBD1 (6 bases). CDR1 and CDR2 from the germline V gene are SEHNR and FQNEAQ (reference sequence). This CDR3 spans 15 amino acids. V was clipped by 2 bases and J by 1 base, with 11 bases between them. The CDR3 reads CASSLLHRAQETQYF. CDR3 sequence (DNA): TGTGCCAGCAGCTTACTTCACAGGGCCCAAGAGACCCAGTACTTC.

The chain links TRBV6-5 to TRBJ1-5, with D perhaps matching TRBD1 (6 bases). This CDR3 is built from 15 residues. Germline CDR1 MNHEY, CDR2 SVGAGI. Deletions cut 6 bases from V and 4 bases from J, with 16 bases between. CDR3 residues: CASRIKTGLNQPQHF. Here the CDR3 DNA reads TGTGCCAGCAGGATTAAGACAGGCTTAAATCAGCCCCAGCATTTT.

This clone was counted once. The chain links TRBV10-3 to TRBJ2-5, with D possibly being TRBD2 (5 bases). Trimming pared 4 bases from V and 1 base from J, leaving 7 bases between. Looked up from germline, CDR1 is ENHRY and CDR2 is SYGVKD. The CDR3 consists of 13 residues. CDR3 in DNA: TGTGCCATCAGTGCGAGCGGCCAAGAGACCCAGTACTTC. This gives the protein CAISASGQETQYF.

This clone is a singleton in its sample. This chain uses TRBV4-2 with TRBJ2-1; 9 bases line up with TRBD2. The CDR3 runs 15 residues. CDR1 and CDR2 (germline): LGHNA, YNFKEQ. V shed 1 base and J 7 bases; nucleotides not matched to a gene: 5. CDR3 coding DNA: TGTGCCAGCAGCCAAGTGTCTAGCGGGGAAAATGAGCAGTTCTTC. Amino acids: CASSQVSSGENEQFF.

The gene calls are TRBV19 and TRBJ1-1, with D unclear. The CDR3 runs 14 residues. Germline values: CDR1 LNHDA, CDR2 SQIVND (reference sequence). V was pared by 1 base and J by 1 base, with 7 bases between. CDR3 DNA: TGTGCCAGTAGTATAGTAAACGGGAACACTGAAGCTTTCTTT. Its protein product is CASSIVNGNTEAFF.

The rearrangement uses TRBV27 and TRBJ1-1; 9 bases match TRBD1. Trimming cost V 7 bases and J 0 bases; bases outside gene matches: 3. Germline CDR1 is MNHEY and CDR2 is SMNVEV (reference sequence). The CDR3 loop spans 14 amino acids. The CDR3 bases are TGTGCCAGCAAAAGACAGGGGGTGAACACTGAAGCTTTCTTT. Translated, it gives CASKRQGVNTEAFF.